This section outlines one TCR beta chain sequence together with its context. The CDR3 consists of 13 residues. Germline V gene data show CDR1 as SGHRS and CDR2 as YFSETQ. V gave up 2 bases and J gave up 3 bases, with 8 bases separating them. The data were taken from a study of T cell repertoires in ileal Crohn's disease. Profiled with immunoSEQ multiplex PCR; TCRdb holds only in-frame clones, not every one. The table has over 4,000 clones, roughly 69% seen once. This clonotype was obtained from an adult with Crohn's disease. J is TRBJ1-1 and V is TRBV5-1; tentatively, D is TRBD1 (5 bases). Sequenced input: ileal tissue. The CDR3 coding sequence is TGCGCCAGCAGCTTAGGAGGGGACACTGAAGCTTTCTTT. This encodes CASSLGGDTEAFF. The full variable domain, rest sourced from reference TRBV5-1 and TRBJ1-1, is KAGVTQTPRYLIKTRGQQVTLSCSPISGHRSVSWYQQTPGQGLQFLFEYFSETQRNKGNFPGRFSGRQFSNSRSEMNVSTLELGDSALYLCASSLGGDTEAFFGQGTRLTVV.